Below are 24 T cell receptor beta chains sequenced from a single sample in a study of shared clonotypes between healthy human individuals. Repertoires were generated with immunoSEQ multiplex PCR, while TCRdb's copy carries only in-frame clones and drops some. The repertoire holds a few million clones, with approximately 94% as singletons. The sequenced material came from naive CD4+ T cells sorted from blood. Described subset: CD45RA+ positively selected. The receptor set was obtained from a man younger than 35 in good health.

The chain couples TRBV5-6 to TRBJ1-2; TRBD1 matches 7 bases. The CDR3 runs 16 residues. Germline CDR1 reads SGHDT; CDR2 reads YYEEEE. The junction had 9 bases not matched to a gene; V was cut back by 0 bases and J by 4 bases. CDR3 residues: CASSLDEGARSYGYTF. DNA of the CDR3: TGTGCCAGCAGCTTGGATGAGGGGGCCCGGAGCTATGGCTACACCTTC.

The genes are TRBV4-1 and TRBJ2-7, with a weak D call TRBD1 (5 bases). Trimming took off 1 base at V and 2 bases at J, with 15 bases between the two ends. Germline-derived CDR1 and CDR2 are MGHRA and YSYEKL. This CDR3 contains 16 residues. The DNA of the CDR3 is TGCGCCAGCAGCCAAGCAACAGGTAAAACGGCCTACGAGCAGTACTTC. Translation gives CASSQATGKTAYEQYF.

The chain is built from TRBV30 and TRBJ1-3; D is ambiguous. CDR3 size: 15 residues. Deletions cut 0 bases from V and 3 bases from J, with 12 bases between. CDR1 GTSNPN and CDR2 SVGIG come from the germline V gene (reference sequence). The CDR3 bases are TGTGCCTGGAGTGTACGGAGAGCTATTGGAAACACCATATATTTT. Translation gives CAWSVRRAIGNTIYF.

A remark on this clone: Other DNA sequences from this sample encode an identical CDR3 as well. The J gene is TRBJ1-5, the V gene TRBV5-1; no clear D. The germline gives CDR1 SGHRS, CDR2 YFSETQ. V gave up 0 bases and J gave up 0 bases, with 1 base separating them. This CDR3 has 13 residues. In DNA form, the CDR3 reads TGCGCCAGCAGCTTGGGTAGCAATCAGCCCCAGCATTTT. Encoded protein: CASSLGSNQPQHF.

This clone appeared once. This rearrangement joins TRBV6-6 to TRBJ2-5; 7 bases match TRBD2. J was trimmed by 5 bases and V by 5 bases; bases with no gene match: 11. The germline gives CDR1 MNHNY, CDR2 SVGAGI (reference sequence). The CDR3 runs 15 residues. The chain's CDR3 is CASSPRLSGVETQYF. CDR3 DNA sequence: TGTGCCAGCAGTCCTCGACTAAGCGGGGTGGAGACCCAGTACTTC.

About this clone itself: This sample includes further DNA sequences coding for the same CDR3. This sequence joins TRBV6-5 and TRBJ1-5; 9 bases align to TRBD1. V lost 4 bases to trimming and J lost 3 bases; unmatched junction nucleotides: 4. The CDR3 is made up of 15 amino acids. CDR1 and CDR2 from the germline V gene are MNHEY and SVGAGI. For the CDR3, the DNA is TGTGCCAGCAGTTCGGGACAGGGCAACAATCAGCCCCAGCATTTT. Its translation is CASSSGQGNNQPQHF.

The V and J genes are TRBV5-1 and TRBJ1-4; 7 nucleotides match TRBD1. V lost 4 bases, J lost 7 bases, and 10 bases stayed unmatched. Germline CDR1 SGHRS, CDR2 YFSETQ. The CDR3 consists of 15 residues. The CDR3 DNA follows: TGCGCCAGCAGCCCTAGCGGGACAGCCGTTGAAAAACTGTTTTTT. Translation: CASSPSGTAVEKLFF.

The chain joins TRBV11-2 to TRBJ2-5, with D hard to call. The CDR3 contains 13 residues. Looked up from germline, CDR1 is SGHAT and CDR2 is FQNNGV. V shed 6 bases and J shed 6 bases, with 14 bases lying between them. The CDR3 coding sequence is TGTGCCAGCAGTTATGTAGACGACCAGACCCAGTACTTC. Translating it yields CASSYVDDQTQYF.

The chain joins TRBV11-2 to TRBJ2-7; TRBD2 matches at 11 bases. Germline V gene data show CDR1 as SGHAT and CDR2 as FQNNGV. V was clipped by 4 bases and J by 4 bases; unmatched bases: 3. CDR3 length: 14 residues. The CDR3 loop is CASSSVAGGYEQYF. CDR3 in DNA: TGTGCCAGCAGCTCCGTAGCGGGAGGGTACGAGCAGTACTTC.

The chain employs TRBV28 and TRBJ1-2; 7 bases line up with TRBD1. This CDR3 has 14 amino acids. Germline V lookup: CDR1 MDHEN, CDR2 SYDVKM. Germline trimming cut 6 bases from V and 0 bases from J; bases unmatched to any gene: 4. The chain's CDR3 is CASRSGTANYGYTF. CDR3 nucleotide sequence: TGTGCCAGCAGATCCGGGACAGCTAACTATGGCTACACCTTC.

For this clone: One end of the junction fails to match germline, which may point to a read error. The DNA for the CDR3 is TGTGCCAGTAGTCTCCAAATCTTCGCGGGATTCCCCCAAGGATTT. The encoded protein is CASSLQIFAGFPQGF. The chain links TRBV19 to TRBJ1-5; D remains unclear. CDR1 is LNHDA and CDR2 is SQIVND in the germline V gene (reference sequence). There are 15 residues in the CDR3. The full variable domain, with the rest looked up from reference TRBV19 and TRBJ1-5, is DGGITQSPKYLFRKEGQNVTLSCEQNLNHDAMYWYRQDPGQGLRLIYYSQIVNDFQKGDIAEGYSVSREKKESFPLTVTSAQKNPTAFYLCASSLQIFAGFPQGFGDGTRLSIL.

The chain employs TRBV6-5 and TRBJ2-5, with D hard to call. V lost 0 bases and J lost 7, with 9 bases in between. The CDR3 covers 13 residues. The germline CDR1 and CDR2 sequences are MNHEY and SVGAGI. CDR3 in amino acids: CASSYSTLATQYF. As DNA, the CDR3 is TGTGCCAGCAGTTACTCGACCTTGGCGACCCAGTACTTC.

The chain joins TRBV5-1 to TRBJ2-1; D remains ambiguous. Trimming pared 0 bases from V and 6 bases from J, leaving 13 bases between. The CDR3 extends over 15 amino acids. The germline V gene encodes CDR1 SGHRS and CDR2 YFSETQ. The CDR3 reads CASSLAVGSGNEQFF. CDR3 nucleotides: TGCGCCAGCAGCTTGGCAGTCGGTTCTGGCAATGAGCAGTTCTTC. The variable domain in full, completed from reference TRBV5-1 and TRBJ2-1, reads KAGVTQTPRYLIKTRGQQVTLSCSPISGHRSVSWYQQTPGQGLQFLFEYFSETQRNKGNFPGRFSGRQFSNSRSEMNVSTLELGDSALYLCASSLAVGSGNEQFFGPGTRLTVL.

This rearrangement joins TRBV7-9 to TRBJ2-1; possibly TRBD2 for D (6 bases). CDR3 size: 16 residues. The germline CDR1 and CDR2 sequences are SEHNR and FQNEAQ (reference sequence). V lost 5 bases, J lost 7 bases, and 21 bases lay in between. CDR3 nucleotide sequence: TGTGCCAGCAGCGCATTCTACACGGGAGAAAGGAATGAGCAGTTCTTC. This gives the protein CASSAFYTGERNEQFF. The whole variable domain, filled in from reference TRBV7-9 and TRBJ2-1, reads DTGVSQNPRHKITKRGQNVTFRCDPISEHNRLYWYRQTLGQGPEFLTYFQNEAQLEKSRLLSDRFSAERPKGSFSTLEIQRTEQGDSAMYLCASSAFYTGERNEQFFGPGTRLTVL.

CDR3: CASAWAGGSYEQYF. CDR3 in DNA: TGTGCCAGCGCCTGGGCAGGGGGCTCCTACGAGCAGTACTTC. This chain links TRBV13 with TRBJ2-7, with 7 bases that match TRBD1. The germline CDR1 and CDR2 sequences are PRHDT and FYEKMQ (reference sequence). The CDR3 consists of 14 residues. Trimming took 8 bases from V and 0 from J; bases not matched to a gene: 7. Based on the CDR3 plus reference TRBV13 and TRBJ2-7, the full variable domain is AAGVIQSPRHLIKEKRETATLKCYPIPRHDTVYWYQQGPGQDPQFLISFYEKMQSDKGSIPDRFSAQQFSDYHSELNMSSLELGDSALYFCASAWAGGSYEQYFGPGTRLTVT.

The genes are TRBV7-2 and TRBJ1-4; D is undetermined. Germline V gene sequence: CDR1 SGHTA, CDR2 FQGNSA. Trimming pared 1 base from V and 7 bases from J, leaving 16 bases between. This CDR3 has 16 amino acids. The CDR3 nucleotides are TGTGCCAGCAGCTTAGAGTCCAGCAGGACTGGTGAAAAACTGTTTTTT. This codes for CASSLESSRTGEKLFF.

V is TRBV5-1 and J is TRBJ1-2, with D tentatively TRBD1 (6 bases). Germline assignment: CDR1 SGHRS and CDR2 YFSETQ. There are 16 residues in the CDR3. The V and J ends lost 4 bases and 5 bases respectively, with 21 bases between them. The chain's CDR3 is CASSASTTPGDYGYTF. In DNA, the CDR3 is TGCGCCAGCAGCGCCTCAACGACCCCAGGGGATTATGGCTACACCTTC. The variable domain in full, completed from reference TRBV5-1 and TRBJ1-2, reads KAGVTQTPRYLIKTRGQQVTLSCSPISGHRSVSWYQQTPGQGLQFLFEYFSETQRNKGNFPGRFSGRQFSNSRSEMNVSTLELGDSALYLCASSASTTPGDYGYTFGSGTRLTVV.

V gene TRBV7-9 combines with J gene TRBJ2-5; no definite D call. V lost 3 bases and J lost 5, with 13 bases in between. Looked up from germline, CDR1 is SEHNR and CDR2 is FQNEAQ (reference sequence). The CDR3 runs 14 residues. CDR3 protein: CASSFSLLEETQYF. As DNA, the CDR3 is TGTGCCAGCAGCTTCTCACTATTGGAGGAGACCCAGTACTTC.

This sequence joins TRBV9 and TRBJ2-2; D not certain. Germline V CDR1 and CDR2: SGDLS, YYNGEE. V lost 3 bases and J 5 bases, leaving 17 bases between the germline ends. This CDR3 spans 16 amino acids. The DNA of the CDR3 is TGTGCCAGCAGCGCATCCGAGGTACAGCCTACCGGGGAGCTGTTTTTT. It is translated as CASSASEVQPTGELFF.

The CDR3, as DNA: TGTGCCAGCAGCAAAAGGGACGTCGAGGACAAGACCTACGAGCAGTACTTC. As protein: CASSKRDVEDKTYEQYF. The genes are TRBV21-1 and TRBJ2-7. TRBV21-1 is annotated as a pseudogene. There are 17 residues in the CDR3.

The chain recombines TRBV28 with TRBJ1-3; maybe TRBD1 (6 bases). The germline V and J ends were trimmed by 7 bases and 0 bases, with 16 bases remaining between them. CDR1 and CDR2 from the germline V gene are MDHEN and SYDVKM. CDR3 length: 16 amino acids. This CDR3 reads CASTPQGPSSGNTIYF. CDR3 DNA sequence: TGTGCCAGCACCCCCCAGGGGCCAAGCTCTGGAAACACCATATATTTT.

V gene TRBV6-4 combines with J gene TRBJ2-7; TRBD1 aligns across 9 bases. J was trimmed by 1 base and V by 8 bases; bases with no gene match: 6. CDR1 and CDR2 from the germline V gene are MRHNA and SNTAGT. The CDR3 runs to 14 residues. Here the CDR3 reads CASRTGTGSYEQYF. DNA for the CDR3: TGTGCCAGCCGCACCGGGACAGGGTCCTACGAGCAGTACTTC.

The rearrangement links TRBV10-3 to TRBJ2-1; D ambiguous. CDR1 ENHRY and CDR2 SYGVKD come from the germline V gene. CDR3 size: 13 residues. V lost 2 bases, J lost 7 bases, and 9 bases lay in between. The chain's CDR3 is CAISERWGNEQFF. The CDR3 DNA follows: TGTGCCATCAGTGAGCGGTGGGGAAATGAGCAGTTCTTC.

This clone has just a few counts. The rearrangement uses TRBV20-1 and TRBJ1-2, with D possibly being TRBD1 (5 bases). The CDR3 extends over 10 amino acids. Germline assignment: CDR1 DFQATT and CDR2 SNEGSKA (reference sequence). V was pared by 6 bases and J by 9 bases, with 11 bases between. CDR3 bases: TGCAGTGCCGGACAAGAAAGCTACACCTTC. Its protein product is CSAGQESYTF.